This T cell receptor (beta chain) was captured in a study of blood T cell repertoires in COVID-19. Study at large: The United States, Italy and Spain provided the acute and convalescent COVID-19 samples.

Clones were sequenced by immunoSEQ multiplex PCR, and TCRdb holds only the in-frame ones, with some missing. The profile shows more than 40,000 clones, about 89% of them singletons. This CDR3 region has 14 residues. CDR1 MNHEY and CDR2 SVGAGI come from the germline V gene. The V and J ends lost 6 bases and 7 bases, in that order; junction bases with no gene match: 8. This TCR derives from a human donor in a cohort sampled during active COVID-19. The V gene is TRBV6-5, the J gene TRBJ1-5, with TRBD1 matching 8 bases. Sequences were obtained from peripheral blood. For the CDR3, the DNA is TGTGCCAGCAGCCGGACAGGGTGGGGCCAGCCCCAGCATTTT. This codes for CASSRTGWGQPQHF.